This TCR beta chain was recovered during a study of neurological immune-mediated disorders. In the study overall: For the approximately 34 multiple sclerosis patients, the disease was relapsing-remitting in about 31 and secondary progressive in 3. Points from the study as a whole: Phylogenetic grouping assigned the repertoires of 18 of 34 multiple sclerosis patients to a single related-CDR3 cluster, which may represent a signature. HTLV-1-associated myelopathy ranked highest for TCR clonal expansion and multiple sclerosis lowest, beneath healthy controls.

The method for making cDNA was 5'RACE, and it used 10-nucleotide random UMIs. TCRdb re-analysed the 5' RACE reads in MiXCR, keeping a single row per CDR3 protein. Found here are roughly 88,000 distinct CDR3 sequences, roughly 3.3% of them singletons; the top ten hold approximately 3%. The CDR3 runs 16 residues. From germline, CDR1 is DFQATT and CDR2 SNEGSKA (reference sequence). Unmatched junction bases numbered 13, after V lost 6 bases and J lost 2 bases. This clonotype was detected ten times or more. No antigen is known for it. Sequencing was performed on PBMCs. This chain connects TRBV20-1 to TRBJ2-1, with 7 nucleotides matching TRBD1. This TCR derives from a woman aged 45-65 years with multiple sclerosis. The CDR3 here is CSAEIVGQHAYNEQFF. The CDR3 DNA follows: TGCAGTGCAGAGATTGTGGGACAGCACGCCTACAATGAGCAGTTCTTC.